This T cell receptor (beta chain) was captured by sequencing in a study of blood T cells in healthy people across ages. The use of a sample-barcoded 5' primer and a J-beta primer mix characterized a second PCR of about 7 to 12 cycles. Every sample gave at least 3 million paired-end reads containing CDR3. TCRdb re-called the 5' RACE reads through MiXCR, storing one row per CDR3 protein. The data show under 2,000,000 distinct CDR3 sequences, 40% to 55% seen once. The V segment lost 1 base and the J segment 3 bases; nucleotides outside the gene matches: 5. Germline CDR1 MGHRA, CDR2 YSYEKL. The CDR3 is made up of 16 amino acids.

Sequences were obtained from blood. This sequence originates from a woman aged 40 to 50 in good health. The rearrangement uses TRBV4-1 and TRBJ2-2; 7 bases map to TRBD1. CDR3 DNA: TGCGCCAGCAGCCAAGTCACAGGGGCCTACACCGGGGAGCTGTTTTTT. Protein: CASSQVTGAYTGELFF.